A selection of T cell receptor beta chains follows, all from one sample in a study of T-cell memory formation after mild COVID-19. Via MiXCR, TCRdb re-called the 5' RACE reads, giving one row per CDR3 protein. The sample records 300,000 to 400,000 distinct CDR3 sequences, approximately 16% being singletons. The specimen sequenced was PBMCs or a T cell subset sorted from them (not recorded which). Receptors originate from a young man who had mild COVID-19 (a few samples of this study predate the infection). Cell type and time point are not known. The CDR3 runs from the conserved cysteine through the conserved F or W. A D gene is named only where the DNA matches it firmly. Expanded clones are given a class, and other clones once, few, many or no size at all.

V	length	J	size	D	CDR3	DNA
TRBV7-9	13	TRBJ2-7	many	TRBD2	CASSSGLVYEQYF	TGTGCCAGCAGCTCGGGACTAGTCTACGAGCAGTACTTC
TRBV29-1	15	TRBJ2-7	NA	NA	CSVYFPGGGTYEQYF	TGCAGCGTCTATTTCCCCGGTGGGGGGACCTACGAGCAGTACTTC
TRBV5-1	13	TRBJ1-1	many	NA	CASSLTLNTEAFF	TGCGCCAGCAGCTTGACCCTGAACACTGAAGCTTTCTTT
TRBV7-2	12	TRBJ1-4	few	NA	CASSLENEKLFF	TGTGCCAGCAGCTTAGAGAATGAAAAACTGTTTTTT
TRBV3-1	15	TRBJ1-3	NA	NA	CASSPRRLSGNTIYF	TGTGCCAGCAGCCCCCGCCGACTCTCTGGAAACACCATATATTTT
TRBV7-2	16	TRBJ2-3	NA	TRBD1	CASSFTGTGDTDTQYF	TGTGCCAGCAGCTTTACCGGGACAGGGGACACAGATACGCAGTATTTT
TRBV12-3/TRBV12-4	14	TRBJ1-4	few	NA	CASRLGGVFEKLFF	TGTGCCAGCAGACTAGGGGGGGTGTTTGAAAAACTGTTTTTT
TRBV11-1	15	TRBJ2-5	few	NA	CASSPQGHQEETQYF	TGTGCCAGCAGCCCGCAGGGGCACCAAGAAGAGACCCAGTACTTC
TRBV6-5	12	TRBJ2-3	NA	NA	CATSGLSDTQYF	TGTGCCACCAGCGGACTTTCAGATACGCAGTATTTT
TRBV7-2	15	TRBJ1-3	NA	NA	CASSLTAISGNTIYF	TGTGCCAGCAGCTTAACAGCTATCTCTGGAAACACCATATATTTT
TRBV3-1	14	TRBJ2-1	few	TRBD1	CASSQEQGPNEQFF	TGTGCCAGCAGCCAAGAACAGGGGCCGAATGAGCAGTTCTTC
TRBV7-2	15	TRBJ1-2	many	TRBD1	CASSRPGQGVYGYTF	TGTGCCAGCAGCCGTCCGGGACAGGGGGTATATGGCTACACCTTC
TRBV9	16	TRBJ2-1	NA	NA	CASSVAVRSSYNEQFF	TGTGCCAGCAGCGTAGCTGTGCGTAGCTCCTACAATGAGCAGTTCTTC
TRBV4-1	16	TRBJ1-6	NA	NA	CASSQTPEPGVSPLHF	TGCGCCAGCAGCCAAACCCCGGAACCGGGTGTTTCACCCCTCCACTTT
TRBV10-3	14	TRBJ1-1	few	NA	CAISEGGDDTEAFF	TGTGCCATCAGTGAGGGAGGGGATGACACTGAAGCTTTCTTT